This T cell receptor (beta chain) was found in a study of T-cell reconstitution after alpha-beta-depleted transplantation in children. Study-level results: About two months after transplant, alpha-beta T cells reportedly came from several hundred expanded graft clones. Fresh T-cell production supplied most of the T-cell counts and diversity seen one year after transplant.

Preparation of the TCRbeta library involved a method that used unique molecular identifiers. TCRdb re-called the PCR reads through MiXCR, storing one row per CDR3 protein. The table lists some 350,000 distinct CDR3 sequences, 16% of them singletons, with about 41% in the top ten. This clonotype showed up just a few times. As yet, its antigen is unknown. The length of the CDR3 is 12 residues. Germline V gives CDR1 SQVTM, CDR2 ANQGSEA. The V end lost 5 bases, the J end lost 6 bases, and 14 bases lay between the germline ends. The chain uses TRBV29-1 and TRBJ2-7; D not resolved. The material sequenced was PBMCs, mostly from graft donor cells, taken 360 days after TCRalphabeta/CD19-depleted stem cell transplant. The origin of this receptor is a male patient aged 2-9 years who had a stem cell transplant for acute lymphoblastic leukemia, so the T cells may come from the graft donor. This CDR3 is CSVWDWLGEQYF. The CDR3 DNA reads TGCAGCGTTTGGGATTGGCTGGGCGAGCAGTACTTC.